Shown below are 5 T cell receptor beta chains from a single sample sequenced in a study of T cell responses to AZD1222 COVID-19 vaccine. This table comes from immunoSEQ multiplex PCR, and its TCRdb copy is limited to in-frame clones, with some not included. The repertoire holds around 160,000 clones, approximately 94% seen once, with about 0.6% in the top ten. The source material was peripheral blood, sampled on day 0 of AZD1222 vaccination. The receptors originated from an adult in good health.

J is TRBJ2-5 and V is TRBV4-1; the match to TRBD2 covers 13 bases. Trimming cost V 4 bases and J 5 bases; bases outside gene matches: 4. The CDR3 extends over 15 amino acids. The germline CDR1 and CDR2 sequences are MGHRA and YSYEKL. The CDR3: CASSRTSGSGETQYF. The CDR3 region has the DNA TGCGCCAGCAGCCGGACTAGCGGGAGTGGGGAGACCCAGTACTTC.

The CDR3 region is CASSLFQGLETQYF. CDR3 DNA: TGCGCCAGCAGCTTGTTTCAGGGGTTAGAGACCCAGTACTTC. The chain links TRBV5-1 to TRBJ2-5; D may be TRBD1 (6 bases). The CDR3 extends over 14 amino acids. CDR1 is SGHRS, CDR2 YFSETQ, per germline. Trimming cost V 1 base and J 4 bases, with 11 bases left between them.

The rearrangement uses TRBV7-9 and TRBJ1-1; D remains ambiguous. The CDR3 spans 12 residues. Germline CDR1 is SEHNR and CDR2 is FQNEAQ (reference sequence). The V end lost 8 bases, the J end lost 0 bases, and 7 bases lay between the germline ends. The CDR3 loop is CASVPLNTEAFF. The CDR3 region has the DNA TGTGCCAGCGTGCCACTGAACACTGAAGCTTTCTTT. The full variable domain, completed using reference TRBV7-9 and TRBJ1-1, is DTGVSQNPRHKITKRGQNVTFRCDPISEHNRLYWYRQTLGQGPEFLTYFQNEAQLEKSRLLSDRFSAERPKGSFSTLEIQRTEQGDSAMYLCASVPLNTEAFFGQGTRLTVV.

The genes are TRBV5-4 and TRBJ2-3, with TRBD1 identical over 8 bases. Germline CDR1 reads SGHNT; CDR2 reads YYREEE (reference sequence). The V segment lost 4 bases and the J segment 3 bases; nucleotides outside the gene matches: 4. The CDR3 loop spans 14 amino acids. The CDR3 region has the DNA TGTGCCAGCAGCGGAAGACAGGGGACAGATACGCAGTATTTT. Its protein product is CASSGRQGTDTQYF. The full variable domain, rest sourced from reference TRBV5-4 and TRBJ2-3, is ETGVTQSPTHLIKTRGQQVTLRCSSQSGHNTVSWYQQALGQGPQFIFQYYREEENGRGNFPPRFSGLQFPNYSSELNVNALELDDSALYLCASSGRQGTDTQYFGPGTRLTVL.

J is TRBJ1-2 and V is TRBV9; 7 positions agree with TRBD1. The CDR3 has 15 residues. The ends lost 3 bases at V and 8 bases at J; junction bases unmatched: 13. Germline values: CDR1 SGDLS, CDR2 YYNGEE. The CDR3, as DNA: TGTGCCAGCAGCGAAATTATGACAGGGAAGGGCGGCTACACCTTC. Protein: CASSEIMTGKGGYTF.